This T cell receptor (beta chain) was captured by sequencing in a study of blood T cell repertoires in COVID-19. Whole-study context: From the United States, Italy and Spain came samples of acute and convalescent COVID-19. The analysed material was cDNA or gDNA that came from T cells, B-cell-depleted T cells, or PBMCs.

Germline V lookup: CDR1 SGHVS, CDR2 FQNEAQ. CDR3 length: 13 amino acids. V lost 5 bases and J 7 bases, leaving 14 bases between the germline ends. As processed by the authors: Estimation of nucleated cell counts relied on the amplification of reference gene primers. Only in-frame clones appear in the TCRdb table, and some are missing; sequencing was by immunoSEQ multiplex PCR. V, J and clone size are those of that table, while D and trimming were read from the DNA. This sample has some 150,000 clones, with around 87% found just once. This clone was detected a few times. This receptor was identified in a man aged 50-60 years with active COVID-19. Sequences were obtained from peripheral blood. The chain combines TRBV7-8 with TRBJ1-1, with unresolved D. CDR3 coding DNA: TGTGCCAGCAGCGACGGACTGCTCAATGAAGCTTTCTTT. Residues: CASSDGLLNEAFF.